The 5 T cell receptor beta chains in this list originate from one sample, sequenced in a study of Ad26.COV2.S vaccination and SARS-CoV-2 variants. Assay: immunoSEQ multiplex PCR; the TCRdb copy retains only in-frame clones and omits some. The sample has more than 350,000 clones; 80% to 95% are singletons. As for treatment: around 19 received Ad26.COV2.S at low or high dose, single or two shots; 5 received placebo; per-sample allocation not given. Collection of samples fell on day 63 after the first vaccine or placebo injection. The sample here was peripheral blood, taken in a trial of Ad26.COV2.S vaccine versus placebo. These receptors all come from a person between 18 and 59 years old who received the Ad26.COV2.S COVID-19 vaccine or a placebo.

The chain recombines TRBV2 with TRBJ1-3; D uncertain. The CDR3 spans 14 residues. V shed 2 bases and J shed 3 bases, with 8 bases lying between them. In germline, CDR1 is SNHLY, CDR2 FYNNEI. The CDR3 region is CASSERVFGNTIYF. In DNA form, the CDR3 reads TGTGCCAGCAGTGAAAGGGTGTTTGGAAACACCATATATTTT.

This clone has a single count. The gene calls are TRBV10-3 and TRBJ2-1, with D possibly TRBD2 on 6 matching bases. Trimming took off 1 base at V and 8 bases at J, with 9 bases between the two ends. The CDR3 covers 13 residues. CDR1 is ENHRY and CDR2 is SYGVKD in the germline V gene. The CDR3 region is CAISEWLAYEQFF. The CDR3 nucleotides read TGTGCCATCAGTGAGTGGCTAGCGTATGAGCAGTTCTTC.

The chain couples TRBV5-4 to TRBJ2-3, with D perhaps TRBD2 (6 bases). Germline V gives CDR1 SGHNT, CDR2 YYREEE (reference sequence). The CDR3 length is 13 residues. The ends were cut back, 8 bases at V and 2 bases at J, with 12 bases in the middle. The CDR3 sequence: CARRDSFTDTQYF. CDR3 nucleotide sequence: TGTGCCAGGCGGGACTCTTTCACAGATACGCAGTATTTT.

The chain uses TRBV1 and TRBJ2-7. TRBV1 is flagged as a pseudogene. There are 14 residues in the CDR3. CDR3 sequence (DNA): TGCACCAGCAGCCAGGGGGTCGGAGGTGACGAGCAGTACTTC. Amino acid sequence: CTSSQGVGGDEQYF.

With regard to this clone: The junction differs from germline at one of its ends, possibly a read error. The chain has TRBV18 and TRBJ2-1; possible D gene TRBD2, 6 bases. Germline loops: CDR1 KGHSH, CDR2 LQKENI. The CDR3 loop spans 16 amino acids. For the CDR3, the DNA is TGTGCCAGCTCCCCACGGATGGGGGAGGTGTACAATGAGCAGTTCTTC. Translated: CASSPRMGEVYNEQFF.